What follows are 25 T cell receptor beta chains derived from one specimen sequenced in a study of blood T cell repertoires in COVID-19. Libraries were prepared by immunoSEQ multiplex PCR; TCRdb keeps only in-frame clonotypes and omits some of them. The sample carries around 80,000 clones, over 75% recorded once. The sequenced sample consisted of peripheral blood. These receptors were taken from a man at least 80 years old with acute or convalescent COVID-19.

The chain recombines TRBV29-1 with TRBJ1-2, with 8 bases lining up with TRBD1. The CDR3 loop spans 14 amino acids. Germline assignment: CDR1 SQVTM and CDR2 ANQGSEA. J gave up 7 bases and V 3 bases, and 10 bases lay outside the gene matches. This CDR3 reads CSVETGQGRGGYTF. DNA for the CDR3: TGCAGCGTTGAGACCGGACAGGGAAGGGGTGGCTACACCTTC. The whole variable domain, filled in from reference TRBV29-1 and TRBJ1-2, reads SAVISQKPSRDICQRGTSLTIQCQVDSQVTMMFWYRQQPGQSLTLIATANQGSEATYESGFVIDKFPISRPNLTFSTLTVSNMSPEDSSIYLCSVETGQGRGGYTFGSGTRLTVV.

The chain uses TRBV9 and TRBJ1-2; 7 bases are a match to TRBD1. J lost 8 bases, V lost 0 bases, and 4 bases had no gene match. Germline CDR1 reads SGDLS; CDR2 reads YYNGEE. The CDR3 is 13 amino acids. The CDR3, as DNA: TGTGCCAGCAGCGTAGGGGACAGCGGAGGCTACACCTTC. It translates to CASSVGDSGGYTF.

The genes are TRBV7-3 and TRBJ2-6; D gene ambiguous. CDR3 length: 15 amino acids. Germline CDR1 reads SGHTA; CDR2 reads FQGTGA. The germline V and J ends were trimmed by 5 bases and 0 bases, with 8 bases remaining between them. The CDR3 region has the DNA TGTGCCAGCAGCCCCCAGGTCTCTGGGGCCAACGTCCTGACTTTC. Protein product: CASSPQVSGANVLTF.

The chain carries TRBV29-1 and TRBJ2-3, with TRBD2 matching over 8 bases. CDR1 and CDR2 (germline): SQVTM, ANQGSEA. V gave up 0 bases and J gave up 4 bases; unmatched junction bases: 12. The CDR3 loop spans 17 amino acids. CDR3 bases: TGCAGCGTTGAAGATGCGGGGACTAGAGCCTTCCCAGATACGCAGTATTTT. Translation: CSVEDAGTRAFPDTQYF.

This chain joins TRBV7-3 and TRBJ2-1; 11 positions match TRBD2. The CDR3 consists of 17 residues. Germline assignment: CDR1 SGHTA and CDR2 FQGTGA. The V gene end was trimmed by 3 bases and the J gene end by 7 bases; junction bases not matched to a gene: 11. In DNA, the CDR3 is TGTGCCAGCAGCTTGACTAGCGGGGCCCGGCGGGAAAATGAGCAGTTCTTC. Translation: CASSLTSGARRENEQFF.

J is TRBJ1-2 and V is TRBV10-2, with D perhaps matching TRBD1 (6 bases). V gave up 0 bases and J gave up 5 bases, with 10 bases separating them. Germline loops: CDR1 WSHSY, CDR2 SAAADI. This CDR3 comprises 14 residues. The CDR3, as DNA: TGCGCCAGCAGTGAGTCCCAGGGGCGGTATGGCTACACCTTC. Translating it yields CASSESQGRYGYTF.

The J gene is TRBJ2-5, the V gene TRBV7-2; D possibly corresponds to TRBD1 (5 bases). V was clipped by 5 bases and J by 4 bases, with 11 bases between them. Germline CDR1 is SGHTA and CDR2 is FQGNSA. The CDR3 loop spans 13 amino acids. The CDR3 sequence is CASSQEQGETQYF. In DNA form, the CDR3 reads TGTGCCAGCAGCCAGGAGCAGGGAGAGACCCAGTACTTC.

This clone was seen a single time. V and J are TRBV7-3 and TRBJ2-3, with TRBD1 identical over 9 bases. Looked up from germline, CDR1 is SGHTA and CDR2 is FQGTGA. The CDR3 has 14 residues. V was pared by 3 bases and J by 5 bases, with 3 bases of the junction left unmatched. CDR3 protein: CASSLGQGVDTQYF. CDR3 nucleotides: TGTGCCAGCAGCTTGGGACAGGGAGTAGATACGCAGTATTTT.

The chain combines TRBV5-6 with TRBJ1-1; D possibly corresponds to TRBD1 (6 bases). The CDR3 has 14 amino acids. Trimming shortened V by 4 bases and J by 6 bases, and 16 bases separated the two germline ends. Germline CDR1 and CDR2: SGHDT and YYEEEE. CDR3 in DNA: TGTGCCAGCAGCAACACAGGGAATGTACCTGAAGCTTTCTTT. Translating it yields CASSNTGNVPEAFF.

This clone was recorded a few times. The rearrangement joins TRBV7-9 to TRBJ2-1, with 16 bases aligning to TRBD2. The germline V gene encodes CDR1 SEHNR and CDR2 FQNEAQ (reference sequence). The CDR3 extends over 17 amino acids. J lost 9 bases, V lost 5 bases, and 10 bases had no gene match. CDR3 DNA: TGTGCCAGCAGCCCCCCGGGACTAGCGGGGGGGCCGAGTGAGCAGTTCTTC. Translated: CASSPPGLAGGPSEQFF.

This sequence joins TRBV10-2 and TRBJ2-3; no clear D. Deletions cut 2 bases from V and 0 bases from J, with 12 bases between. CDR1 is WSHSY and CDR2 is SAAADI in the germline V gene. CDR3 length: 16 residues. CDR3 amino acids: CASSEIRYTSTDTQYF. The CDR3 nucleotides read TGCGCCAGCAGTGAGATTCGGTATACTAGCACAGATACGCAGTATTTT.

The chain joins TRBV5-1 to TRBJ1-4, with D possibly TRBD1 on 6 matching bases. Between the trimmed V and J ends, which lost 4 bases and 7 bases, there was a span of 17 bases. Germline assignment: CDR1 SGHRS and CDR2 YFSETQ. This CDR3 is built from 15 residues. CDR3 region: CASSRRGGAGEKLFF. The CDR3 nucleotides read TGCGCCAGCAGCCGGCGTGGGGGGGCAGGTGAAAAACTGTTTTTT.

The chain joins TRBV6-5 to TRBJ2-2; the D is unclear. The CDR3 covers 12 residues. Germline CDR1 and CDR2: MNHEY and SVGAGI. V was shortened by 6 bases and J by 3 bases, with 5 bases between the two germline ends. The CDR3 spells CASRSYTGELFF. Here the CDR3 DNA reads TGTGCCAGCAGGAGTTACACCGGGGAGCTGTTTTTT.

The J gene is TRBJ1-1, the V gene TRBV5-1; no clear D. Looked up from germline, CDR1 is SGHRS and CDR2 is YFSETQ. V lost 4 bases, J lost 6 bases, and 16 bases lay in between. This CDR3 contains 14 residues. CDR3 bases: TGCGCCAGCAGCACGGAGGGAGGTCGCGCTGAAGCTTTCTTT. It yields the protein CASSTEGGRAEAFF.

V and J are TRBV4-2 and TRBJ2-1, with D possibly matching TRBD2 (7 bases). The germline gives CDR1 LGHNA, CDR2 YNFKEQ. Trimming took off 1 base at V and 5 bases at J, with 12 bases between the two ends. The CDR3 covers 15 residues. This CDR3 reads CASSQVGGGDNEQFF. In DNA, the CDR3 is TGTGCCAGCAGCCAAGTAGGGGGGGGCGACAATGAGCAGTTCTTC.

Points on this clone: Other DNA sequences in this specimen translate into the identical CDR3. This chain connects TRBV5-1 to TRBJ2-3, with D possibly being TRBD2 (6 bases). The CDR3 totals 15 residues. Trimming pared 5 bases from V and 3 bases from J, leaving 16 bases between. Germline loops: CDR1 SGHRS, CDR2 YFSETQ. Written as DNA, the CDR3 is TGCGCCAGCAGTCTTTTGCGGGGATCAACAGATACGCAGTATTTT. Translating it yields CASSLLRGSTDTQYF.

The chain uses TRBV6-6 and TRBJ2-4, with 12 positions matching TRBD1. CDR3 length equals 13 residues. V gave up 10 bases and J gave up 5 bases; unmatched junction bases: 3. Germline V lookup: CDR1 MNHNY, CDR2 SVGAGI (reference sequence). The CDR3 is CATGQGAENIQYF. CDR3 nucleotide sequence: TGTGCCACGGGACAGGGGGCAGAAAACATTCAGTACTTC.

The chain uses TRBV4-1 and TRBJ2-3, with D possibly being TRBD2 (6 bases). V lost 2 bases and J 5 bases, leaving 20 bases between the germline ends. Germline loops: CDR1 MGHRA, CDR2 YSYEKL. This CDR3 has 17 amino acids. CDR3 sequence (DNA): TGCGCCAGCAGCCAAACAAACGCGGGGTACGAGGAAGATACGCAGTATTTT. Its protein is CASSQTNAGYEEDTQYF.

The J gene is TRBJ1-1, the V gene TRBV18; D is unresolved. The length of the CDR3 is 13 residues. Per the germline V gene, CDR1 is KGHSH and CDR2 is LQKENI. With 3 bases removed from V and 3 bases from J, the gap between germline ends came to 8 bases. CDR3 loop: CASSPKPDTEAFF. As DNA, the CDR3 is TGTGCCAGCTCACCGAAGCCGGACACTGAAGCTTTCTTT.

J is TRBJ1-2 and V is TRBV7-8; 7 bases line up with TRBD1. V dropped 5 bases and J dropped 4; count of bases not matched to a gene: 13. The length of the CDR3 is 16 residues. Germline assignment: CDR1 SGHVS and CDR2 FQNEAQ. The chain's CDR3 is CASSPRQGRPPYGYTF. DNA for the CDR3: TGTGCCAGCAGCCCGAGACAGGGCCGACCCCCCTATGGCTACACCTTC. Full variable domain (outside the CDR3, taken from reference TRBV7-8 and TRBJ1-2): GAGVSQSPRYKVAKRGQDVALRCDPISGHVSLFWYQQALGQGPEFLTYFQNEAQLDKSGLPSDRFFAERPEGSVSTLKIQRTQQEDSAVYLCASSPRQGRPPYGYTFGSGTRLTVV.

The V gene is TRBV3-1 (or the pseudogene TRBV3-2), the J gene TRBJ1-4; 9 bases are shared with TRBD1. Germline loops: CDR1 LGHDT, CDR2 YNNKEL (reference sequence). V shed 4 bases, J shed 5 bases, and the junction held 5 bases outside the gene matches. The CDR3 extends over 15 amino acids. CDR3: CASSLSGTGNEKLFF. CDR3 DNA: TGTGCCAGCAGCCTCTCCGGGACAGGGAATGAAAAACTGTTTTTT.

This sequence joins TRBV19 and TRBJ1-4; the D gene is possibly TRBD1 (5 bases). This CDR3 region has 13 residues. Germline loops: CDR1 LNHDA, CDR2 SQIVND (reference sequence). Trimming stripped 4 bases from V and 8 bases from J, with 11 bases between. CDR3 region: CASSKDRGEKLFF. Here the CDR3 DNA reads TGTGCCAGTAGTAAAGACAGAGGGGAAAAACTGTTTTTT.

This sequence joins TRBV7-2 and TRBJ2-3; no reliable D call. The V gene's germline CDR1 is SGHTA and CDR2 FQGNSA. Trimming pared 7 bases from V and 1 base from J, leaving 9 bases between. This CDR3 is 13 amino acids long. The CDR3: CASTFRGTDTQYF. The CDR3 DNA follows: TGTGCCAGCACCTTCCGGGGCACAGATACGCAGTATTTT.

This clone came up a few times. The chain couples TRBV2 to TRBJ2-7; the D gene is possibly TRBD1 (5 bases). Trimming removed 7 bases from V and 4 bases from J, with 11 bases in between. The CDR3 contains 12 residues. The germline V gene encodes CDR1 SNHLY and CDR2 FYNNEI. For the CDR3, the DNA is TGTGCCAGCAAGGCGGACACTTACGAGCAGTACTTC. This translates into CASKADTYEQYF.

The chain couples TRBV6-5 to TRBJ2-3, with D unclear. The germline V gene has CDR1 MNHEY and CDR2 SVGAGI. With 2 bases removed from V and 5 bases from J, the gap between germline ends came to 11 bases. The CDR3 runs 14 residues. The CDR3, as DNA: TGTGCCAGCAGTTACCGAAGAGTCGGAGATACGCAGTATTTT. This sequence encodes CASSYRRVGDTQYF.